The source of this TCR beta chain is a study of cytomegalovirus exposure and HLA in healthy donors. Points from the study as a whole: Later analysis identified several of the most significant clusters that appeared linked to common viral pathogens.

The ends were cut back, 1 base at V and 8 bases at J, with 14 bases in the middle. The CDR3 has 14 amino acids. The germline gives CDR1 SGHAT, CDR2 FQNNGV. In the case of this clone: The antigen is undetermined.

The PCR ran on 60 Vbeta and 13 Jbeta primers. Some clones are missing from TCRdb's copy, which holds only in-frame ones; the method was immunoSEQ multiplex PCR. The sample has about 160,000 clones; roughly 80% are singletons. The receptor's source is a woman in her thirties or forties in good health and CMV-seronegative. The chain recombines TRBV11-2 with TRBJ1-2; no firm D call. Sequenced sample: PBMCs. As DNA, the CDR3 is TGTGCCAGCAGCTTAGTAGATGCGGGATTAGGCTACACCTTC. It translates to CASSLVDAGLGYTF.